The rows below give T cell receptor beta chains drawn from one sample of a study of post-analysis software for immune sequencing data. TCRdb independently ran MiXCR on the PCR reads; one entry per CDR3 protein. The repertoire holds about 460,000 distinct CDR3 sequences, with 45% as singletons. Sequenced material: blood. These receptors were obtained from a girl aged 5-17 years with multiple sclerosis. CDR3s include the opening cysteine and the closing phenylalanine or tryptophan. A D gene is named only where the DNA matches it firmly. For some rows the clone size is stated as once, few or many, or as a class when expanded; others skip it.

j_call clone_size d_call v_call cdr3_aa cdr3_nt
TRBJ1-2 . . TRBV5-6 CASSLWGTGELTNYGYTF TGTGCCAGCAGCTTGTGGGGAACCGGAGAGCTAACTAACTATGGCTACACCTTC
TRBJ1-1 . . TRBV29-1 CSVEGGNTEAFF TGCAGCGTTGAAGGCGGAAACACTGAAGCTTTCTTT
TRBJ2-1 . . TRBV5-1 CASGNNYDEQFF TGCGCCAGCGGCAACAACTACGATGAGCAGTTCTTC
TRBJ1-2 few TRBD1 TRBV29-1 CSAGTADGYGYTF TGCAGCGCCGGGACAGCCGACGGCTATGGCTACACCTTC
TRBJ2-4 . TRBD1 TRBV20-1 CSTRTGLPEDIQYF TGCAGTACTAGGACAGGCCTGCCGGAGGACATTCAGTACTTC
TRBJ1-1 . . TRBV15 CATSRDPTGMNTEAFF TGTGCCACCAGCAGAGACCCTACAGGGATGAACACTGAAGCTTTCTTT
TRBJ2-5 . . TRBV10-3 CAISESRGPETQYF TGTGCCATCAGTGAGTCAAGGGGCCCAGAGACCCAGTACTTC
TRBJ1-2 once TRBD1 TRBV28 CASSLMKRTGANYGYTF TGTGCCAGCAGTTTAATGAAACGGACAGGGGCTAACTATGGCTACACCTTC
TRBJ2-7 once . TRBV2 CASKEKRSYEQYF TGTGCCAGCAAGGAAAAAAGATCCTACGAGCAGTACTTC
TRBJ2-1 . . TRBV24-1 CATSDLGEQFF TGTGCCACCAGTGATTTGGGTGAGCAGTTCTTC
TRBJ2-7 few TRBD2 TRBV10-2 CASSESTSVTYEQYF TGCGCCAGCAGTGAGTCCACTAGCGTTACCTACGAGCAGTACTTC
TRBJ2-5 . TRBD1 TRBV20-1 CSAIGTGSQETQYF TGCAGTGCTATTGGGACAGGCTCACAAGAGACCCAGTACTTC
TRBJ2-7 . TRBD1 TRBV27 CASNPIPGTDYEQYF TGTGCCAGCAATCCCATCCCCGGGACAGATTACGAGCAGTACTTC
TRBJ2-1 . . TRBV6-5 CASSYGAALEQFF TGTGCCAGCAGTTACGGGGCAGCTCTTGAGCAGTTCTTC
TRBJ2-7 few TRBD1 TRBV6-5 CASSYSTGAYEQYF TGTGCCAGCAGTTACTCGACAGGGGCATACGAGCAGTACTTC
TRBJ2-5 . . TRBV21-1 CASSKVGQGGETQYF TGTGCCAGCAGCAAAGTAGGCCAGGGAGGAGAGACCCAGTACTTC
TRBJ1-2 few . TRBV20-1 CSAPTYGYTF TGCAGTGCTCCGACCTATGGCTACACCTTC
TRBJ2-5 . TRBD2 TRBV9 CASSPASGNGYEQYF TGTGCCAGCAGCCCCGCGAGCGGGAATGGCTATGAGCAGTACTTC
TRBJ2-7 . TRBD2 TRBV28 CASKLIAGGPGEQYF TGTGCCAGCAAACTGATAGCGGGAGGGCCGGGGGAGCAGTACTTC
TRBJ2-7 . . TRBV27 CASSTRTATYEQYF TGTGCCAGCAGTACCCGGACAGCTACCTACGAGCAGTACTTC
TRBJ1-2 once . TRBV21-1 CASSAGKPKNYGYTF TGTGCCAGCAGTGCCGGAAAACCCAAAAACTATGGCTACACCTTC
TRBJ1-2 few . TRBV12-3/TRBV12-4 CASSFAFYGYTF TGTGCCAGCAGTTTCGCGTTTTATGGCTACACCTTC
TRBJ2-1 . . TRBV5-1 CASSLEGDSYNEQFF TGCGCCAGCAGCTTGGAAGGGGACTCCTACAATGAGCAGTTCTTC
TRBJ2-3 . . TRBV6-1 CASSEVWDADTQYF TGTGCCAGCAGTGAAGTTTGGGACGCAGATACGCAGTATTTT
TRBJ2-5 . TRBD2 TRBV12-3/TRBV12-4 CASGTLAGGIQETQYF TGTGCCAGCGGGACTTTAGCGGGAGGAATCCAAGAGACCCAGTACTTC
TRBJ2-1 . . TRBV7-3 CASSSSRSSYNEQFF TGTGCCAGCAGCTCCTCAAGGAGCTCCTACAATGAGCAGTTCTTC
TRBJ2-7 . . TRBV7-2 CASSFQGWEQYF TGTGCCAGCAGCTTCCAGGGGTGGGAGCAGTACTTC
TRBJ1-1 . . TRBV5-1 CASRRADRNTEAFF TGCGCCAGCAGACGGGCGGACAGGAACACTGAAGCTTTCTTT
TRBJ2-7 few . TRBV29-1 CSVESRGGGEQYF TGCAGCGTTGAATCGCGCGGAGGGGGCGAGCAGTACTTC
TRBJ1-2 . . TRBV14 CASSQGDGYTF TGTGCCAGCAGCCAGGGGGACGGCTACACCTTC
TRBJ2-7 many . TRBV20-1 CSARAHRDNHYYEQYF TGCAGTGCTAGAGCTCACCGGGACAACCACTACTACGAGCAGTACTTC
TRBJ2-7 few . TRBV15 CATSRDPLSRATGEQYF TGTGCCACCAGCAGAGACCCCCTTAGTAGGGCTACGGGCGAGCAGTACTTC
TRBJ2-6 . . TRBV7-2 CASSKQIVSGANVLTF TGTGCCAGCAGCAAACAGATAGTTTCTGGGGCCAACGTCCTGACTTTC
TRBJ2-5 . TRBD2 TRBV12-3/TRBV12-4 CASSAQAGFETQYF TGTGCCAGCAGTGCACAAGCGGGATTTGAGACCCAGTACTTC
TRBJ2-1 few . TRBV3-1 CASSPLGYPSSYNEQFF TGTGCCAGCAGCCCCCTGGGGTATCCTAGCTCCTACAATGAGCAGTTCTTC
TRBJ2-3 . TRBD1 TRBV6-5 CASSTGQGAVTDTQYF TGTGCCAGCAGTACCGGACAGGGGGCGGTTACAGATACGCAGTATTTT
TRBJ2-7 few TRBD2 TRBV20-1 CSAISGGPSVEQYF TGCAGTGCTATATCGGGAGGGCCTTCAGTCGAGCAGTACTTC
TRBJ2-7 . TRBD2 TRBV20-1 CSATGGLAEYEQYF TGCAGTGCTACCGGGGGACTAGCGGAGTACGAGCAGTACTTC
TRBJ2-7 . TRBD2 TRBV20-1 CSARDIPGLAPYEQYF TGCAGTGCTAGAGATATTCCGGGACTAGCGCCCTACGAGCAGTACTTC
TRBJ1-4 . . TRBV7-9 CASSPFSSDEKLFF TGTGCCAGCAGCCCCTTTTCCTCGGATGAAAAACTGTTTTTT
TRBJ1-4 . . TRBV7-9 CASSHPWEGGNEKLFF TGTGCCAGCAGCCATCCCTGGGAGGGAGGTAATGAAAAACTGTTTTTT
TRBJ2-7 few . TRBV6-5 CASSYARGSYEQYF TGTGCCAGCAGTTACGCTAGGGGCTCCTACGAGCAGTACTTC
TRBJ1-2 few TRBD1 TRBV29-1 CSVSQTGNRGPNYGYTF TGCAGCGTTAGCCAGACAGGGAACAGGGGGCCTAACTATGGCTACACCTTC
TRBJ2-1 few . TRBV10-3 CAISDARPLDYEQFF TGTGCCATCAGTGATGCAAGGCCCCTAGACTATGAGCAGTTCTTC
TRBJ2-7 many TRBD2 TRBV12-3/TRBV12-4 CASSPGTSSYEQYF TGTGCCAGCAGCCCCGGGACTAGCTCCTACGAGCAGTACTTC
TRBJ2-1 . TRBD2 TRBV20-1 CSARDGGSASYNEQFF TGCAGTGCTAGGGACGGCGGGAGTGCGTCCTACAATGAGCAGTTCTTC
TRBJ2-7 . . TRBV12-3/TRBV12-4 CASSPDQYNEQYF TGTGCCAGCAGTCCGGACCAATACAATGAGCAGTACTTC
TRBJ2-3 once TRBD1 TRBV9 CASSATGTGFTDTQYF TGTGCCAGCAGCGCGACCGGGACAGGATTCACAGATACGCAGTATTTT